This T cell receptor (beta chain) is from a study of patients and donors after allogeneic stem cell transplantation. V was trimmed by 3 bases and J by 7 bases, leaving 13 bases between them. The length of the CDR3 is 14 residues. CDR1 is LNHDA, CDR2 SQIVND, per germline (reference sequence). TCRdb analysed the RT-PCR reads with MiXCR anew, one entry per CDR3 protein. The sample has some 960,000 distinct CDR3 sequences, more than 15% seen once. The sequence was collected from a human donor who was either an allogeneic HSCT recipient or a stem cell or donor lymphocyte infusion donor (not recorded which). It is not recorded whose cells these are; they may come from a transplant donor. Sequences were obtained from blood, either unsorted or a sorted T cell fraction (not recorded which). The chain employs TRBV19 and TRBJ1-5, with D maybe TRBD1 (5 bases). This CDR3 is CASSMGGRLQPQHF. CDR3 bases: TGTGCCAGTAGTATGGGGGGTCGCCTGCAGCCCCAGCATTTT.